This TCR beta chain appears in the sequencing data of a study of T cells in narcolepsy. The wider study: Enrolled donors included narcolepsy type 1 or type 2 patients and healthy controls. Findings and limits, study-wide: Autoreactive HCRT-specific and TRIB2-specific clonotypes were marked in same-patient CSF-versus-blood CD4+ comparisons. In some patient and control memory CD4+ samples, autoreactive clones were absent.

V dropped 6 bases and J dropped 3 bases, with 6 bases sitting between them. The length of the CDR3 is 12 residues. The V gene's germline CDR1 is LNHDA and CDR2 SQIVND (reference sequence). As for this clone: The antigen is undetermined.

Profiled with immunoSEQ multiplex PCR; TCRdb holds only in-frame clones, not every one. The sample shows about 35,000 clones, less than 90% of them seen only once. This rearrangement joins TRBV19 to TRBJ2-1; no clear D. This clonotype was obtained from a human donor in good health. The sample taken for sequencing was memory (CD45RA-) CD4+ T cells from blood. This CDR3 is CASSTYYNEQFF. In nucleotides, the CDR3 is TGTGCCAGTAGCACCTACTACAATGAGCAGTTCTTC.